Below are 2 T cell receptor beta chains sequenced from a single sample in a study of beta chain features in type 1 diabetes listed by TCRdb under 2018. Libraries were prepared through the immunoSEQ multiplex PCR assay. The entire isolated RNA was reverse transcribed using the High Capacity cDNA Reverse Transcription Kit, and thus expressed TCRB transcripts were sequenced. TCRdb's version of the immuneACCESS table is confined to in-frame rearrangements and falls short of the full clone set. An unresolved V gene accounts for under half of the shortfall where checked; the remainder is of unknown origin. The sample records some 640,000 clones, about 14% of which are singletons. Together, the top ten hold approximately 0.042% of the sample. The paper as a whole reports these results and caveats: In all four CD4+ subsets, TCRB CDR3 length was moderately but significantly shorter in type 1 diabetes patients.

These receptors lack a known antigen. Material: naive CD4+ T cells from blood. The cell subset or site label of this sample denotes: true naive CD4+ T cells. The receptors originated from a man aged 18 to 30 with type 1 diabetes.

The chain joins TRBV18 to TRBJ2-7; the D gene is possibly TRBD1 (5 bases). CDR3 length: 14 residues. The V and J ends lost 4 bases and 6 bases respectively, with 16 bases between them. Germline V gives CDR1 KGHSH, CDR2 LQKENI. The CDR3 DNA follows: TGTGCCAGCTCACTTCTGGAAGGGGCTCGCGAGCAGTACTTC. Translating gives CASSLLEGAREQYF.

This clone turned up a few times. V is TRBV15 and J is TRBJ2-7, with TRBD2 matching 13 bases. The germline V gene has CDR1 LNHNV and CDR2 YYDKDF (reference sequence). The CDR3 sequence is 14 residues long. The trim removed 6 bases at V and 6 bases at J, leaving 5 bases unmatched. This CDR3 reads CATRTLAGGLEQYF. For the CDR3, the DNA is TGTGCCACCAGGACACTAGCGGGGGGGCTCGAGCAGTACTTC.